This TCR beta chain was identified during a study of T cells after yellow fever vaccination. The junction had 10 bases not matched to a gene; V was cut back by 2 bases and J by 3 bases. CDR1 is DFQATT, CDR2 SNEGSKA, per germline (reference sequence). This CDR3 is 15 amino acids long. Each CDR3 protein is one row after TCRdb ran MiXCR on the 5' RACE reads. The sample holds around 590,000 distinct CDR3 sequences, 9% to 15% seen once. This clonotype has a handful of counts. The clonotype was recovered from a young man who received the YFV17D yellow fever vaccine. This rearrangement joins TRBV20-1 to TRBJ2-7, with 7 positions matching TRBD2. The material sequenced was PBMCs, taken on the day of the yellow fever booster vaccination. The CDR3 DNA is TGCAGTGCTAGAAATACCGCGGGGGACGACTACGAGCAGTACTTC. It is translated as CSARNTAGDDYEQYF.